Here is one T cell receptor beta chain with its context. Antigen specificity is unknown. The sample belongs to a study of response to subunit inactivated influenza vaccine. Study findings and constraints: After each seasonal influenza vaccination, few new T cells are recruited, the authors suggested.

The V segment lost 5 bases and the J segment 2 bases; nucleotides outside the gene matches: 7. The CDR3 has 16 residues. Germline V lookup: CDR1 MNHNS, CDR2 SASEGT. From the RT-PCR reads, TCRdb called clonotypes with MiXCR, one entry per CDR3 protein. The sample has 600,000 to 700,000 distinct CDR3 sequences; approximately 14% are singletons. The J gene is TRBJ2-1, the V gene TRBV6-1; 9 bases are shared with TRBD2. The sequence was collected from a man aged 50 to 60 who received an inactivated influenza vaccine. The starting material was PBMCs from blood, obtained less than 15 days before vaccination. CDR3 nucleotide sequence: TGTGCCAGCAGTACCAGAGCGGGAGGCCCCTACAATGAGCAGTTCTTC. Residues: CASSTRAGGPYNEQFF.